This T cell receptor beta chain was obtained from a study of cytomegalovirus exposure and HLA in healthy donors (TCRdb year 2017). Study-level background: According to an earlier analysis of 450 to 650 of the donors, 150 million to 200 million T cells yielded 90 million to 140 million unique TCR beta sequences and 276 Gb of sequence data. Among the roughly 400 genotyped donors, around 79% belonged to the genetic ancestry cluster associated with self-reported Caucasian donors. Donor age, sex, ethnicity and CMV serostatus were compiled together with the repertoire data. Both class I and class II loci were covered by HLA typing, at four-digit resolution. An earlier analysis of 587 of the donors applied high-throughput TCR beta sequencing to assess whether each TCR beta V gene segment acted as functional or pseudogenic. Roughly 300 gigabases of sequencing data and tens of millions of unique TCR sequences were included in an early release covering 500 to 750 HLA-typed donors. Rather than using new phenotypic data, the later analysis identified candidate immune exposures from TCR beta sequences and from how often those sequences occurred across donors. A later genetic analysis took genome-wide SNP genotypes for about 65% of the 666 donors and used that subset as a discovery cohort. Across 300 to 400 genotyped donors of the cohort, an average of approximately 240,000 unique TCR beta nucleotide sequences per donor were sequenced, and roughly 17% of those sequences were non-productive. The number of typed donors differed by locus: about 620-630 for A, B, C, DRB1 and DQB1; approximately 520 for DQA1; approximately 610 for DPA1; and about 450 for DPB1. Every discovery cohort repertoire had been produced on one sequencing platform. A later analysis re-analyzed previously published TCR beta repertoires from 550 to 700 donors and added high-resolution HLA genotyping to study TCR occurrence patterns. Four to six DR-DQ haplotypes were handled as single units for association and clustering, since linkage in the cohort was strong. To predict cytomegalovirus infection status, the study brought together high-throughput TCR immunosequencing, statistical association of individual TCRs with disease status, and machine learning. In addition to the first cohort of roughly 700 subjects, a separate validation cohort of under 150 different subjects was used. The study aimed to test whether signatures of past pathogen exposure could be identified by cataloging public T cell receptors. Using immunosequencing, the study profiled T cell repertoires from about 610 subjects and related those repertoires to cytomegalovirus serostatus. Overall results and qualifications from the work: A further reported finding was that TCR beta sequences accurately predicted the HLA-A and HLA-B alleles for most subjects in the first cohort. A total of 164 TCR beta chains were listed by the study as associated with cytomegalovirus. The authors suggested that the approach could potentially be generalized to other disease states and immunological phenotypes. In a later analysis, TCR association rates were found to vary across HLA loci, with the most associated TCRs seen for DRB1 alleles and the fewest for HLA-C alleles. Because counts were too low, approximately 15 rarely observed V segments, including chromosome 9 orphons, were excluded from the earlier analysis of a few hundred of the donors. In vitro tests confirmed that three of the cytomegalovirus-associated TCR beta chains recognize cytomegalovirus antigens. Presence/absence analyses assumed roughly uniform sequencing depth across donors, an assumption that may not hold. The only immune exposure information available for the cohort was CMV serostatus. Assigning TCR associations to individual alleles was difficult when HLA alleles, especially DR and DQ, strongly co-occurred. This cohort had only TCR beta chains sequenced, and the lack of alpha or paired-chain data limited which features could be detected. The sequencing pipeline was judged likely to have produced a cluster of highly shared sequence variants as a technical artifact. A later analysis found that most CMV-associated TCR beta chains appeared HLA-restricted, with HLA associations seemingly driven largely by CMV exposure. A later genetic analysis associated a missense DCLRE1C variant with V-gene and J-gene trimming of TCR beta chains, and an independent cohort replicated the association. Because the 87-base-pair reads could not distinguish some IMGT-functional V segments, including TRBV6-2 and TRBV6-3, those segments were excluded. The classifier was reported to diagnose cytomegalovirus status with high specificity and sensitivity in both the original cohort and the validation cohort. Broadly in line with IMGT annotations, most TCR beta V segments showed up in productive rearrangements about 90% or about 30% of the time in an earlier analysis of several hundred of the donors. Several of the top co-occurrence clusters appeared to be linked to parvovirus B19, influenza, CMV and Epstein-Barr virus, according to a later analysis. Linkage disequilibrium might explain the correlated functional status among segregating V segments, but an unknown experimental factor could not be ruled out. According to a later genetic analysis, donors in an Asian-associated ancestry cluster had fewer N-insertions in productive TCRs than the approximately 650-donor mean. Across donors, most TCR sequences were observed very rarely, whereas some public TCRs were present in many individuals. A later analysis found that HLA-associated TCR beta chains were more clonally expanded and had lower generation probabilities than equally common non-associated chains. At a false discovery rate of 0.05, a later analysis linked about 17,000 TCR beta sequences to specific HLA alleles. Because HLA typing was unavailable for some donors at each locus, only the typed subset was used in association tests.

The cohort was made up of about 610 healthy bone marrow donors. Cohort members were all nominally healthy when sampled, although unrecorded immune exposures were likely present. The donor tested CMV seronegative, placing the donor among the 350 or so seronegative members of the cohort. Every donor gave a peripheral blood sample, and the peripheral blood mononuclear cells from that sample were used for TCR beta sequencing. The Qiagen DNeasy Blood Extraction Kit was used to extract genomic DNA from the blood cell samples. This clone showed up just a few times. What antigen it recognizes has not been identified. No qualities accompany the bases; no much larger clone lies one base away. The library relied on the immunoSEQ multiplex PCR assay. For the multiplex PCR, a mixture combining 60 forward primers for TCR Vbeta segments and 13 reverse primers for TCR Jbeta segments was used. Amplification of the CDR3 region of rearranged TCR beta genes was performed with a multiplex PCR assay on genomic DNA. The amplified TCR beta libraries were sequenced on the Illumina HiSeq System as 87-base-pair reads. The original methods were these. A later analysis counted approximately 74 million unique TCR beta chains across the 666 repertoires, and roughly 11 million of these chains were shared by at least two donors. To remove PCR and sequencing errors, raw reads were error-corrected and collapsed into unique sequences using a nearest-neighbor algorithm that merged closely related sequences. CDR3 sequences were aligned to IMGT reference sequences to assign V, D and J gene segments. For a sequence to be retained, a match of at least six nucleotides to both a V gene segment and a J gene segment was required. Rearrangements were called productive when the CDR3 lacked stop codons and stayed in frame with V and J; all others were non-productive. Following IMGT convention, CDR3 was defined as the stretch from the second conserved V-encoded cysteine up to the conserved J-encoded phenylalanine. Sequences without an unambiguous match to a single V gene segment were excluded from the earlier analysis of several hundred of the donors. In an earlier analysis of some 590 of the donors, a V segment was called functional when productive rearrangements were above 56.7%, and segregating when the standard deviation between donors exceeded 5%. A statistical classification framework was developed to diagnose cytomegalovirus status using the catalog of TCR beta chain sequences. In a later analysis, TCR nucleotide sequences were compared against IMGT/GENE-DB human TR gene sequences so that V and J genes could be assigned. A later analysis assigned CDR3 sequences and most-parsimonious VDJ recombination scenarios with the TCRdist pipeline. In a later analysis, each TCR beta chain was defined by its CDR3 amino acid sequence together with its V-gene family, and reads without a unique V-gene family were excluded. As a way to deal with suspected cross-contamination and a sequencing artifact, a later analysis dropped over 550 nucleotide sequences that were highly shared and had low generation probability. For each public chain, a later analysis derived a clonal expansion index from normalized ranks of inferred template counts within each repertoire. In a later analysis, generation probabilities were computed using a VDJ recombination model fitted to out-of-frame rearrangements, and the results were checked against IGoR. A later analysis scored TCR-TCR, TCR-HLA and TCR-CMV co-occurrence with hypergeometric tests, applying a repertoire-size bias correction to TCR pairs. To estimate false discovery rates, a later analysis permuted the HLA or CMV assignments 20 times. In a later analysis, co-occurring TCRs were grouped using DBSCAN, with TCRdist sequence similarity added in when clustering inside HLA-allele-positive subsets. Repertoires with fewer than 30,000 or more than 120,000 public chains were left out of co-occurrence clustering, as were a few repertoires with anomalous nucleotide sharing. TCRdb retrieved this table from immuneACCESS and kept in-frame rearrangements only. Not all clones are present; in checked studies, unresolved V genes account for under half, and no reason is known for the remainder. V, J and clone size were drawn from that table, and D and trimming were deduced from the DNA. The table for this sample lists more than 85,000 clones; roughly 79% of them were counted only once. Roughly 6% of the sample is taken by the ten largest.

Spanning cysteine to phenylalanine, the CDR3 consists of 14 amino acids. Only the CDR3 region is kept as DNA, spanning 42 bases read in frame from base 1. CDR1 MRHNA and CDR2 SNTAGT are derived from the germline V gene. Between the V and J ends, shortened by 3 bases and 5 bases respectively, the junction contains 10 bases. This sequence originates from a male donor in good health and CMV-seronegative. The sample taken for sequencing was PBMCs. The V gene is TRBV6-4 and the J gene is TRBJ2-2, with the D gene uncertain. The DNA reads TGTGCCAGCAGTGAAAAGGCGGAGACCGGGGAGCTGTTTTTT. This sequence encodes CASSEKAETGELFF.